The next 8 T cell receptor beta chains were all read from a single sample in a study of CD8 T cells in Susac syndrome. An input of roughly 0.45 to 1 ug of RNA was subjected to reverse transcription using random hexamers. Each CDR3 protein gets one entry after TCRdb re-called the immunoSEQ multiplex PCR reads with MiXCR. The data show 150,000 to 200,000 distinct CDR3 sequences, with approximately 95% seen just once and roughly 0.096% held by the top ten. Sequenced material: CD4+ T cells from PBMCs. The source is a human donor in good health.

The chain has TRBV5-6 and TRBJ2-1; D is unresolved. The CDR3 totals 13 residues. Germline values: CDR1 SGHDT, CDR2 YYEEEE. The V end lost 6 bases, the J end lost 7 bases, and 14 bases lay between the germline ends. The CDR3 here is CASKPSQGNEQFF. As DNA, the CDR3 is TGTGCCAGCAAACCCTCACAAGGGAATGAGCAGTTCTTC.

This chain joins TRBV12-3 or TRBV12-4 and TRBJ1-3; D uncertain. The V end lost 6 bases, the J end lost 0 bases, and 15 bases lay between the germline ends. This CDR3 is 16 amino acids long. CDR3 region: CASSQTNRASGNTIYF. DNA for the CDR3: TGTGCCAGCAGCCAAACCAACAGAGCCTCTGGAAACACCATATATTTT.

The CDR3 DNA reads TGTGCCAGCAGTCATGGAGGGAGGACAGATACGCAGTATTTT. It is translated as CASSHGGRTDTQYF. The chain employs TRBV27 and TRBJ2-3, with D tentatively TRBD2 (6 bases). CDR1 is MNHEY and CDR2 is SMNVEV in the germline V gene (reference sequence). This CDR3 is built from 14 residues. The V and J ends lost 5 bases and 3 bases respectively, with 12 bases between them.

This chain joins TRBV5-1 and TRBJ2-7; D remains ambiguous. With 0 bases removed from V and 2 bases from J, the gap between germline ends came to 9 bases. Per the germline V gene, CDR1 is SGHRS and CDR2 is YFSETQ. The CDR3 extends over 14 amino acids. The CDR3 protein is CASSLETDPYEQYF. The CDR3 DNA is TGCGCCAGCAGCTTGGAAACTGATCCCTACGAGCAGTACTTC.

The CDR3 protein is CSAPTWGQGSPLHF. The CDR3, as DNA: TGCAGTGCCCCTACATGGGGACAGGGGTCACCCCTCCACTTT. This rearrangement joins TRBV20-1 to TRBJ1-6; the match to TRBD1 covers 10 bases. The J segment lost 10 bases and the V segment lost 6 bases, leaving 9 bases of the junction unmatched. This CDR3 comprises 14 residues. CDR1 is DFQATT and CDR2 is SNEGSKA in the germline V gene (reference sequence).

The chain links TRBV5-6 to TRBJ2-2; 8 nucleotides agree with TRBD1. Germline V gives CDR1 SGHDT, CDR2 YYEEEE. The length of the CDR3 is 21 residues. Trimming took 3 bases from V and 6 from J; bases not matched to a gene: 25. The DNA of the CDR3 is TGTGCCAGCAGCTCGGCCACCGGGACAGGACATTTTACTTACCCGTCCGGGGAGCTGTTTTTT. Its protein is CASSSATGTGHFTYPSGELFF.

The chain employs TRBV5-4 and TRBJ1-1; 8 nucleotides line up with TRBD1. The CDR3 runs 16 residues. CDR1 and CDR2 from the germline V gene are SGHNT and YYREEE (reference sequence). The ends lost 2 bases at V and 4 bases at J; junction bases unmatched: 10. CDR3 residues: CASSFPGQGTSTEAFF. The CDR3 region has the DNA TGTGCCAGCAGCTTTCCCGGACAGGGTACGAGCACTGAAGCTTTCTTT. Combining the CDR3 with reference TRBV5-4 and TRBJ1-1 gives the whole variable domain ETGVTQSPTHLIKTRGQQVTLRCSSQSGHNTVSWYQQALGQGPQFIFQYYREEENGRGNFPPRFSGLQFPNYSSELNVNALELDDSALYLCASSFPGQGTSTEAFFGQGTRLTVV.

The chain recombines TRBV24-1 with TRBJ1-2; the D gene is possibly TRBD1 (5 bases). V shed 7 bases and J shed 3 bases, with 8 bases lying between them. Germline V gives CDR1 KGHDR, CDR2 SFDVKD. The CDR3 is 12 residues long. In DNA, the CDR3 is TGTGCCACCAGCGACAGCTACTATGGCTACACCTTC. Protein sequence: CATSDSYYGYTF.